This TCR beta chain appears in the sequencing data of a study of T cells in Graves' hyperthyroidism and ophthalmopathy. Unmatched junction bases numbered 11, after V lost 4 bases and J lost 9 bases. The CDR3 has 15 amino acids. The germline V gene encodes CDR1 SGHDN and CDR2 FVKESK. What was amplified from RNA transcripts were TCR beta CDR3 regions. An initial round of RT-PCR targeting the TCR CDR3 relied on the HTBI primer set. In TCRdb, the multiplex PCR reads were re-called with MiXCR into one record per CDR3 protein. The sample yields over 450,000 distinct CDR3 sequences, about a sixth seen once. The TCR was taken from a woman younger than 30 with Graves' ophthalmopathy. The source material was blood. V is TRBV14 and J is TRBJ2-1, with 8 nucleotides matching TRBD1. The CDR3: CASSRTGHRGSEQFF. In DNA form, the CDR3 reads TGTGCCAGCAGCCGTACAGGTCACAGGGGGAGTGAGCAGTTCTTC.